A selection of T cell receptor beta chains follows, all from one sample in a study of T-cell reconstitution after alpha-beta-depleted transplantation in children. TCRdb used MiXCR to reprocess the PCR reads, holding one entry per CDR3 protein. This sample has a few hundred thousand distinct CDR3 sequences, with around 10% found just once. Sequenced material: PBMCs, taken before TCRalphabeta/CD19-depleted stem cell transplant. The source of these receptors is a boy in the first two years of life with acute myeloid leukemia, due to receive a stem cell transplant. Both conserved end residues are part of each CDR3.

J gene | V gene | CDR3 protein
TRBJ2-5 | TRBV5-1 | CASSLGQGTLETQYF
TRBJ2-3 | TRBV7-9 | CASSPGHGGTDTQYF
TRBJ2-1 | TRBV10-3 | CAISPSPRGSYNEQFF
TRBJ2-1 | TRBV7-3 | CASSGALNEQFF
TRBJ2-3 | TRBV18 | CASSPQGLAGGTDTQYF
TRBJ1-4 | TRBV12-5 | CASGGLGEKLFF
TRBJ2-7 | TRBV7-2 | CASSYRTSAYEQYF
TRBJ2-3 | TRBV5-1 | CASSSSGGVTDTQYF
TRBJ2-7 | TRBV10-3 | CVSKGQRDRGYEQYF
TRBJ2-3 | TRBV9 | CASSVISTDTQYF
TRBJ2-1 | TRBV21-1 | CASSVWTSGTDNEQFF
TRBJ2-7 | TRBV21-1 | CASSKASPGLAGEVQYF
TRBJ1-6 | TRBV28 | CASSLPPRRRGNSPLHF
TRBJ1-2 | TRBV15 | CATSRVGQELNYGYTF
TRBJ2-1 | TRBV20-1 | CSARDRAALGEQFF
TRBJ2-6 | TRBV28 | CASSSEAGANVLTF
TRBJ2-3 | TRBV6-5 | CASSYSPGASTDTQYF
TRBJ2-1 | TRBV7-8 | CASWAGSILHNEQFF
TRBJ1-1 | TRBV12-3/TRBV12-4 | CASSFLTGVRTEAFF
TRBJ2-1 | TRBV2 | CTSCFRASGVISYNEQFF
TRBJ2-3 | TRBV12-3/TRBV12-4 | CASKGDTQYF
TRBJ1-2 | TRBV7-2 | CASSPSLPTGLNYGYTF
TRBJ2-3 | TRBV27 | CASSSSRLWQYF
TRBJ2-1 | TRBV5-1 | CASSLTPGDGGNEQFF
TRBJ1-1 | TRBV5-1 | CASSFGSGVASEAFF
TRBJ2-7 | TRBV7-9 | CASSPPGGPYEQYF
TRBJ2-2 | TRBV5-1 | CASSYGPPNTGELFF
TRBJ2-3 | TRBV10-3 | CAVQMGGGSTDTQYF
TRBJ1-1 | TRBV29-1 | CSVGGRMNTEAFF
TRBJ2-7 | TRBV6-1 | CASNGLTGGYEQYF
TRBJ2-3 | TRBV4-1 | CASSPGLAGGRTDTQYF
TRBJ2-4 | TRBV7-2 | CASSLLAGGAKNIQYF
TRBJ2-3 | TRBV28 | CASSPVGRSTDTQYF
TRBJ2-5 | TRBV5-1 | CASKEGSQETQYF
TRBJ1-4 | TRBV7-2 | CASSLGVGEKLFF
TRBJ2-2 | TRBV5-1 | CASSLLPSTGELFF
TRBJ1-4 | TRBV25-1 | CASRPRDRGLPGAEKLFF
TRBJ2-4 | TRBV12-3/TRBV12-4 | CASSSDSNIQYF
TRBJ2-5 | TRBV6-2/TRBV6-3 | CASSYTGNVQRGTQETQYF
TRBJ2-7 | TRBV12-3/TRBV12-4 | CASSPWDSGRYEQYF
TRBJ2-3 | TRBV20-1 | CSASQGAPDTQYF
TRBJ2-2 | TRBV4-3 | CASSQVWTSREELFF
TRBJ2-1 | TRBV5-5 | CASSISGGVYNEQFF
TRBJ2-7 | TRBV10-3 | CAISEARGAEQYF
TRBJ2-5 | TRBV20-1 | CSPGGTQYF
TRBJ2-7 | TRBV20-1 | CSAWGLAGGPSYEQYF
TRBJ2-3 | TRBV7-9 | CASSQIQDYPTDTQYF
TRBJ2-7 | TRBV10-3 | CAISVPRDRGPYEQYF
TRBJ1-1 | TRBV3-1 | CASSQSFGGTEAFF